In this sample, the clone carrying this TCR beta chain turned up a few times. This record comes from a study of early T cells in non-severe SARS-CoV-2 infection. Study overall: It was bulk RNA from unsorted whole blood that was sequenced, and the chains were unpaired.

The V end was cut by 4 bases, the J end by 7 bases, with 11 bases between. CDR1 and CDR2 from the germline V gene are SQVTM and ANQGSEA. The CDR3 is made up of 11 amino acids. Unique molecular identifiers were attached to individual cDNA molecules. In TCRdb, the 5' RACE reads were re-called with MiXCR into one record per CDR3 protein. In the table there are tens of thousands of distinct CDR3 sequences, under 15% of which are singletons. V usage is TRBV29-1 and J usage is TRBJ2-7, with D perhaps TRBD2 (5 bases). The TCR comes from an adult who was a healthcare worker with PCR-confirmed SARS-CoV-2 infection or an uninfected control (not recorded which). The sequencing sample was made of whole blood. The DNA of the CDR3 is TGCAGCGTTGGTCCAGCGGCGGAGCAGTACTTC. Protein sequence: CSVGPAAEQYF.